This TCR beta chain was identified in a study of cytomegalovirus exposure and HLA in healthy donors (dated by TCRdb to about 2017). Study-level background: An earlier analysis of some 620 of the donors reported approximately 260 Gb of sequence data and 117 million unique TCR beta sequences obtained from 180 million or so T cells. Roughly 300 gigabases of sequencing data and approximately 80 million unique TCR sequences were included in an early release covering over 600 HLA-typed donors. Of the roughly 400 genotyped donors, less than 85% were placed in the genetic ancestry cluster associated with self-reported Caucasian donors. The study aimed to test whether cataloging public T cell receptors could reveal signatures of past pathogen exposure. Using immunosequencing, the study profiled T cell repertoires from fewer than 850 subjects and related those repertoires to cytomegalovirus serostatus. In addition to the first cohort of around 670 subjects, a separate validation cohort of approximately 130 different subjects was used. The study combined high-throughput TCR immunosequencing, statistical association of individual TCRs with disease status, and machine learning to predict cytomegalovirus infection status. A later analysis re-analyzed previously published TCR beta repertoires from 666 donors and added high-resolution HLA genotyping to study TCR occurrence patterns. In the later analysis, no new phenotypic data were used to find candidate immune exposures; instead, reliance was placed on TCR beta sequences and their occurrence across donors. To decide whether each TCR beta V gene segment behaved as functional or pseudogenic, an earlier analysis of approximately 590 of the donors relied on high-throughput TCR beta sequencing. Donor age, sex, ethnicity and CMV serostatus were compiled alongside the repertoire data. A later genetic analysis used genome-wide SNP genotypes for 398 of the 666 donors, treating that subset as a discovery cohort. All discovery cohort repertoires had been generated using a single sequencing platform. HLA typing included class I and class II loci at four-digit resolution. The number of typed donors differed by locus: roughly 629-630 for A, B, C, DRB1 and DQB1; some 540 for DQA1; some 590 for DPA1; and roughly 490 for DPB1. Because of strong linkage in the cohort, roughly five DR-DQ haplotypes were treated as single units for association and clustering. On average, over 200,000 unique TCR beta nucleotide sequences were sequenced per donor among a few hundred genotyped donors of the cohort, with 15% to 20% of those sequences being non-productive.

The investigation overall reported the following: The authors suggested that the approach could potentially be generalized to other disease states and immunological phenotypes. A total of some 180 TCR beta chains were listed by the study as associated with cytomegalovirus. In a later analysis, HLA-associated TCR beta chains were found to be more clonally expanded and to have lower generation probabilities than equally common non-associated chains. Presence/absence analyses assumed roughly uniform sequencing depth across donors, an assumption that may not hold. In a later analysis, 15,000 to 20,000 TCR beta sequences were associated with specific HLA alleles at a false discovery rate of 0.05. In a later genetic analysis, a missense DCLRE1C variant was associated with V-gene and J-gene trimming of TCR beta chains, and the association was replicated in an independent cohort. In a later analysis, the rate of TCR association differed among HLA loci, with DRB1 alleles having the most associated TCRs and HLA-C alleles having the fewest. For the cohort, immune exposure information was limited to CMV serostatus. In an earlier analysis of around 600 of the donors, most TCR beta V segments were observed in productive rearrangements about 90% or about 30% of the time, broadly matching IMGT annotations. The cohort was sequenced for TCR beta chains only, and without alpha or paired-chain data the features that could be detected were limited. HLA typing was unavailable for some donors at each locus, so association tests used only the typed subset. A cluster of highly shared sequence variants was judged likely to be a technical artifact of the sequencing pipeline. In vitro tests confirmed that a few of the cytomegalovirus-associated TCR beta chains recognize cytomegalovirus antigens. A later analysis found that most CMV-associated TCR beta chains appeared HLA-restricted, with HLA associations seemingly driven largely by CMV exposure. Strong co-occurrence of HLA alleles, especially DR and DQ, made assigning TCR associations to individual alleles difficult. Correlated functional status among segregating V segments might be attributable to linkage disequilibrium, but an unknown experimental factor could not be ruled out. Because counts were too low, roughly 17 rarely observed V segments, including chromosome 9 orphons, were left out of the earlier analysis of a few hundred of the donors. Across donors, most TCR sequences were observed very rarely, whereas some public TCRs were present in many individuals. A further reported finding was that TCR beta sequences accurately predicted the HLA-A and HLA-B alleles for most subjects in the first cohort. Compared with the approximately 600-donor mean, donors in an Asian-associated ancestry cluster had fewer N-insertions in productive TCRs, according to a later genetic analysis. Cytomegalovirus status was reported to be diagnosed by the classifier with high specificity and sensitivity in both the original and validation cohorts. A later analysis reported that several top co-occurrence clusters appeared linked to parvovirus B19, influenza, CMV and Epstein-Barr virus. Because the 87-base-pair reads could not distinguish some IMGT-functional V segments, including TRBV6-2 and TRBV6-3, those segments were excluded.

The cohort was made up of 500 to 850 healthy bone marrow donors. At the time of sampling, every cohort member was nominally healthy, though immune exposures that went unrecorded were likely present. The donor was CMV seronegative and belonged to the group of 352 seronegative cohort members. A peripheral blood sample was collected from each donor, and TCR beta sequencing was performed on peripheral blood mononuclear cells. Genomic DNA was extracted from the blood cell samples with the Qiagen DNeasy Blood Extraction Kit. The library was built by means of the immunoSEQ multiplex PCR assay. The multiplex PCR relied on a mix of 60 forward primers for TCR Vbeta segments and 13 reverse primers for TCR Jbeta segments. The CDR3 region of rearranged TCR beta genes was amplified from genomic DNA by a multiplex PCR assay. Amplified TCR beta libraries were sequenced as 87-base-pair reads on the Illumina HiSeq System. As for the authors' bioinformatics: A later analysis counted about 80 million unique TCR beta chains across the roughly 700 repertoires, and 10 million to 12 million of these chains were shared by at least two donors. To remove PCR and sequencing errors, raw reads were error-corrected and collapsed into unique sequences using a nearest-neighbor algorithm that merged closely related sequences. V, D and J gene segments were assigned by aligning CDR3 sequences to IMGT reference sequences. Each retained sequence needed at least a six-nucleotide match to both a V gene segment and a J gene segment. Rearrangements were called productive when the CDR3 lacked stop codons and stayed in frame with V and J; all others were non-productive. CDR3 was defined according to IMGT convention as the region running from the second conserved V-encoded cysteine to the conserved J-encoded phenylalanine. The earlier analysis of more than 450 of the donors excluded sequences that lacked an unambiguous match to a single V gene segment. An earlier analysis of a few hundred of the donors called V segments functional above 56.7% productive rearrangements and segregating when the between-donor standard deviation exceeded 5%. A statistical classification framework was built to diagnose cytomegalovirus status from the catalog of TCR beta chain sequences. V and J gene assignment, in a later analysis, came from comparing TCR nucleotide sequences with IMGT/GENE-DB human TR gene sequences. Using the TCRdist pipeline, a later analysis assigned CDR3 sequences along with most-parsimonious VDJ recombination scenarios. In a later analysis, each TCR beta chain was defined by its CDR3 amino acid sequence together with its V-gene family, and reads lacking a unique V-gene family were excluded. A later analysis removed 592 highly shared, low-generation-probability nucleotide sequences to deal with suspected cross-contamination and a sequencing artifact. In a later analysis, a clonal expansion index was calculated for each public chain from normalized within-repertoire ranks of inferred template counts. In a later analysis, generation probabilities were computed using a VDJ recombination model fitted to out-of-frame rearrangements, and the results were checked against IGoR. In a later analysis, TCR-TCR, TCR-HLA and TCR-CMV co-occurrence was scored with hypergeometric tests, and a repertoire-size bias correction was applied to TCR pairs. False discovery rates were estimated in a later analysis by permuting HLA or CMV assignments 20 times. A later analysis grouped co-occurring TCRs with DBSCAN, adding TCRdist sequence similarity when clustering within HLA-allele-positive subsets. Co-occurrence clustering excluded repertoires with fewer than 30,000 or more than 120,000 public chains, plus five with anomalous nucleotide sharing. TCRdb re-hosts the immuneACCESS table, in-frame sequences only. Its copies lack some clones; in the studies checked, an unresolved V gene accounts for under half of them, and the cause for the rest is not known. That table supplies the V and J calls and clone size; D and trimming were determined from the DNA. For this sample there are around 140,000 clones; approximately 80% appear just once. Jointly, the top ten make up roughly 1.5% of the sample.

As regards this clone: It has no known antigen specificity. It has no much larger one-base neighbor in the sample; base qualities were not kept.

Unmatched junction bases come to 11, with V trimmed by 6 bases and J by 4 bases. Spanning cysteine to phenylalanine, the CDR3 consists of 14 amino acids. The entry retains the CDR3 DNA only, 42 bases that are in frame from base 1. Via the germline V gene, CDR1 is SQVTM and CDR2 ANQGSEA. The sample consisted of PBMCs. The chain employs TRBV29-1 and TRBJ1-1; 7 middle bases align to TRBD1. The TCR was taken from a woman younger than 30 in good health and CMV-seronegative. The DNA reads TGCAGCGTCGATTCAGGGGGAGGTGGCACTGAAGCTTTCTTT. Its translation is CSVDSGGGGTEAFF.